A selection of T cell receptor beta chains follows, all from one sample in a study of cytomegalovirus exposure and HLA in healthy donors. Sequencing was performed with immunoSEQ multiplex PCR; in TCRdb, only in-frame clones are kept and a portion is missing. The sample lists about 160,000 clones, about 88% occurring once. Sequencing was done on a sample of PBMCs. These receptor sequences come from a woman under 30 in good health and CMV-seronegative. The CDR3 runs from the conserved cysteine through the conserved F or W. D genes are given only for firm matches. Clone size is shown for a subset of rows, as once, few, many or a class of expanded clone.

v_gene,j_gene,d_gene,abundance,CDR3nt,CDR3aa
TRBV6-5,TRBJ1-5,TRBD1,.,TGTGCCAGCAGTTACAGGGCAGGGGGTAGCAATCAGCCCCAGCATTTT,CASSYRAGGSNQPQHF
TRBV5-1,TRBJ2-5,.,.,TGCGCCAGCAGCTCTGGTCGGGGGAAAGAGACCCAGTACTTC,CASSSGRGKETQYF
TRBV5-1,TRBJ2-2,TRBD2,.,TGCGCCAGCAGCCTCACTAGCGGGTATACCGGGGAGCTGTTTTTT,CASSLTSGYTGELFF
TRBV5-4,TRBJ2-5,.,.,TGTGCCAGCAGCTTAGGGGTTGTCGAGACCCAGTACTTC,CASSLGVVETQYF
TRBV19,TRBJ2-7,.,.,TGTGCCAGTAGTATAATCAGGGGAAGGGAGCAGTACTTC,CASSIIRGREQYF
TRBV14,TRBJ2-3,TRBD2,.,TGTGCCAGCAGCTGTTGCGGGAGGGGCGATACGCAGTATTTT,CASSCCGRGDTQYF
TRBV4-2,TRBJ1-4,.,.,TGTGCCAGCAGGACGACATCGGATGAAAAACTGTTTTTT,CASRTTSDEKLFF
TRBV18,TRBJ2-1,TRBD1,.,TGTGCCAGCTCACCACCAGTAGGGGGACAGGAACCGAATGAGCAGTTCTTC,CASSPPVGGQEPNEQFF
TRBV7-2,TRBJ2-7,TRBD2,.,TGTGCCAGCAGCTACGCCACCCCCATCGCGGGAGGTTACTACGAGCAGTACTTC,CASSYATPIAGGYYEQYF
TRBV14,TRBJ1-1,.,.,TGTGCCAGCAGCCGACAGGATATGAACACTGAAGCTTTCTTT,CASSRQDMNTEAFF
TRBV6-5,TRBJ2-7,.,.,TGTGCCAGCAGCTCCCGGGTGAACGAGCAGTACTTC,CASSSRVNEQYF
TRBV19,TRBJ2-3,TRBD2,once,TGTGCCAGTAGAAGGGCTAGCGGGGGGCAGGATACGCAGTATTTT,CASRRASGGQDTQYF
TRBV27,TRBJ1-5,.,.,TGTGCCAGCAGTTTATCGGGGGAGGGGAATCAGCCCCAGCATTTT,CASSLSGEGNQPQHF
TRBV9,TRBJ2-7,.,.,TGTGCCAGCAGCGTGTGTAAGGGACTCCCAAAAGACTACGAGCAGTACTTC,CASSVCKGLPKDYEQYF
TRBV19,TRBJ1-1,.,.,TGTGCCAGTAGTCCCCAAACAGTGAACACTGAAGCTTTCTTT,CASSPQTVNTEAFF
TRBV5-4,TRBJ1-5,.,once,TGTGCCAGCAGCTTGGGAGGTAGCAATCAGCCCCAGCATTTT,CASSLGGSNQPQHF
TRBV7-9,TRBJ1-2,.,.,TGTGCCAGCAGCTTAGCCGACTCAAACTATGGCTACACCTTC,CASSLADSNYGYTF
TRBV2,TRBJ1-1,TRBD1,.,TGTGCCAGCGCCAGGGGACAGGGATCGAGCACTGAAGCTTTCTTT,CASARGQGSSTEAFF
TRBV11-3,TRBJ1-1,.,.,TGTGCCAGCACCCTAGGGGCTCAGGGGAAGAACACTGAAGCTTTCTTT,CASTLGAQGKNTEAFF
TRBV4-1,TRBJ1-1,.,.,TGCGCCAGCAGCCAAGAAAGTCACGAGGCAGCTTTCTTT,CASSQESHEAAFF
TRBV7-9,TRBJ2-5,.,.,TGTGCCAGCAGCCAGGGGCTAGGGGGGACCCAGTACTTC,CASSQGLGGTQYF
TRBV18,TRBJ2-1,.,.,TGTGCCAGCTCACCTAACGGGAAGCACAATGAGCAGTTCTTC,CASSPNGKHNEQFF
TRBV27,TRBJ2-1,.,.,TGTGCCAGCAGTTTATGGCAGGGGGGTGTGAATGAGCAGTTCTTC,CASSLWQGGVNEQFF
TRBV6-1,TRBJ1-1,.,few,TGTGCCAGCAGACTTCAGGGGCTGTGGGCTTTCTTT,CASRLQGLWAFF
TRBV27,TRBJ2-3,TRBD2,.,TGTGCCAGCAGTTTTAGGGAGGGGGATACGCAGTATTTT,CASSFREGDTQYF
TRBV5-1,TRBJ2-5,.,.,TGCGCCAGCAGCCCGCAAGGACAGATCCTAAAAGAGACCCAGTACTTC,CASSPQGQILKETQYF
TRBV6-1,TRBJ1-1,.,once,TGTGCCACCTACGGGGGGGTGAACACTGAAGCTTTCTTT,CATYGGVNTEAFF
TRBV18,TRBJ2-5,TRBD1,.,TGTGCCAGCTCACCATTAACAGGGGACAATCAAGAGACCCAGTACTTC,CASSPLTGDNQETQYF
TRBV27,TRBJ2-1,TRBD2,.,TGTGCCAGCAGCCATCTCGGGACTAGCGGGAGGGATTACTACAATGAGCAGTTCTTC,CASSHLGTSGRDYYNEQFF
TRBV29-1,TRBJ1-1,.,.,TGCAGCGTTTCCGAGGGGGGGGTGGCTTTCTTT,CSVSEGGVAFF
TRBV6-1,TRBJ2-2,.,.,TGTGCCCACAGGGCACCCGCGAACACCGGGGAGCTGTTTTTT,CAHRAPANTGELFF
TRBV19,TRBJ2-7,.,.,TGTGCCAGTAGTAGCAGATTTGACGAGCAGTACTTC,CASSSRFDEQYF
TRBV5-1,TRBJ2-1,.,.,TGCGCCAGCAGCTTTTTAGCGGAGAGCTCCTACAATGAGCAGTTCTTC,CASSFLAESSYNEQFF
TRBV29-1,TRBJ1-1,TRBD1,.,TGCAGCGGAGACAGGGTTGGCGCTGAAGCTTTCTTT,CSGDRVGAEAFF
TRBV6-5,TRBJ1-1,.,.,TGTGCCAGCAAGCTCCTACAGTCGACGGCTGAAGCTTTCTTT,CASKLLQSTAEAFF
TRBV4-3,TRBJ1-1,.,.,TGCGCCAGCAGCCAAGATAGGAACACTGAAGCTTTCTTT,CASSQDRNTEAFF
TRBV27,TRBJ1-6,.,.,TGTGCCAGCAGTTTATCTTCCTGGGGCAGGGGTACACCCCTCCACTTT,CASSLSSWGRGTPLHF
TRBV6-1,TRBJ2-7,.,.,TGTGCCAGCACTACTGACAGCTTCTACGAGCAGTACTTC,CASTTDSFYEQYF
TRBV27,TRBJ1-1,.,.,TGTGCCAGCAGTTTAGACAGCGGGGACGTTGGGCGCACTGAAGCTTTCTTT,CASSLDSGDVGRTEAFF
TRBV5-8,TRBJ1-4,.,.,TGTGCCAGCAGCTTGTCTGATGAAAAACTGTTTTTT,CASSLSDEKLFF
TRBV19,TRBJ1-5,TRBD1,.,TGTGCCAGTAGTCCCACCCGGACAGGGGACCGACCCCAGCATTTT,CASSPTRTGDRPQHF
TRBV10-1,TRBJ1-1,.,.,TGCGCCAGCAGTGGTGGATATGAAGGGGTTCCAACTGAAGCTTTCTTT,CASSGGYEGVPTEAFF
TRBV4-3,TRBJ2-1,.,.,TGCGCCAGCAGCCAAGATGGGGGAGGCAGCTCCTACAATGAGCAGTTCTTC,CASSQDGGGSSYNEQFF
TRBV28,TRBJ1-5,.,.,TGTGCCAGCAGTTCCCTTCCCACCAGTCAGCCCCAGCATTTT,CASSSLPTSQPQHF
TRBV6-5,TRBJ2-5,TRBD2,.,TGTGCCAGCAGTTACTCGGGCGGGAGGCAAGAGACCCAGTACTTC,CASSYSGGRQETQYF
TRBV19,TRBJ1-1,.,.,TGTGCCAGTAGTATTGGCCCCGTGGACGGGAGGAACACTGAAGCTTTCTTT,CASSIGPVDGRNTEAFF
TRBV18,TRBJ2-3,.,.,TGTGCCAGCTCACCTCCCGCCTACCTAAACACAGATACGCAGTATTTT,CASSPPAYLNTDTQYF
TRBV15,TRBJ1-1,TRBD1,.,TGTGCCACCAGCAGAGTACAGGGGATGAACACTGAAGCTTTCTTT,CATSRVQGMNTEAFF
TRBV14,TRBJ1-1,.,.,TGTGCCAGCAGCCAAGGGACTCTCGGCAGGGGAGCTTTCTTT,CASSQGTLGRGAFF
TRBV5-1,TRBJ2-1,.,.,TGCGCCAGCAGCTCACCTAGTAGGGGGAATGAGCAGTTCTTC,CASSSPSRGNEQFF
TRBV5-6,TRBJ2-4,TRBD1,.,TGTGCCAGCAGCTTCCGGGACAGGGAGGGCATTCAGTACTTC,CASSFRDREGIQYF
TRBV6-5,TRBJ1-1,TRBD1,.,TGTGCCAGCAGTTACGGGAACAGGGGGGCGGAAGCTTTCTTT,CASSYGNRGAEAFF